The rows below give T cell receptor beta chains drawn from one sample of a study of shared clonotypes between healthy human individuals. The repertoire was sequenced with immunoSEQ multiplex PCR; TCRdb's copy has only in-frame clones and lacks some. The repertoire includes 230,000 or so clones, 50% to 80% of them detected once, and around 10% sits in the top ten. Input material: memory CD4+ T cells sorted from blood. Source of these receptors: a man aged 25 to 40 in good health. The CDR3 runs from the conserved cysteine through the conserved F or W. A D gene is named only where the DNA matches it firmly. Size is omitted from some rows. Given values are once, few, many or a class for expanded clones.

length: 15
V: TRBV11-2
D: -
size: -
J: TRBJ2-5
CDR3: CASSLGRAAQETQYF
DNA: TGTGCCAGCAGCTTAGGGCGGGCAGCACAAGAGACCCAGTACTTC

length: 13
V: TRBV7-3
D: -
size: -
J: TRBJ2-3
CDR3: CASSLDHTDTQYF
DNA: TGTGCCAGCAGCCTGGACCACACAGATACGCAGTATTTT

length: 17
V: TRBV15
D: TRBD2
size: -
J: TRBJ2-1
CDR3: CATSRPPTSGLYNEQFF
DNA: TGTGCCACCAGCAGACCCCCGACTAGCGGGCTCTACAATGAGCAGTTCTTC

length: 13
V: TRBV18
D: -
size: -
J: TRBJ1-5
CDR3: CASSSNPDQPQHF
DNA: TGTGCCAGCTCATCCAATCCGGATCAGCCCCAGCATTTT

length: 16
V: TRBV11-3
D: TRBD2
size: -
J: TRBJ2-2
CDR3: CASSLGGRAYTGELFF
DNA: TGTGCCAGCAGCTTAGGAGGGAGGGCATACACCGGGGAGCTGTTTTTT

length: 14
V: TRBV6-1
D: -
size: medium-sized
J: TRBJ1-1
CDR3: CASSEPRRLTEAFF
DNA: TGTGCCAGCAGTGAACCCAGGCGGCTTACTGAAGCTTTCTTT

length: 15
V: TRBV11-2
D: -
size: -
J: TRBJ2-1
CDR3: CASSLERTSGGEQFF
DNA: TGTGCCAGCAGCTTAGAACGCACTAGTGGCGGTGAGCAGTTCTTC

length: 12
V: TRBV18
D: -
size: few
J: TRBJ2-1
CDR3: CASSRKGNEQFF
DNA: TGTGCCAGCTCACGTAAGGGCAATGAGCAGTTCTTC

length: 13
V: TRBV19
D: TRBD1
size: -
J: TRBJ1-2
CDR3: CASSPTGTDGYTF
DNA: TGTGCCAGTAGCCCGACAGGGACAGATGGCTACACCTTC

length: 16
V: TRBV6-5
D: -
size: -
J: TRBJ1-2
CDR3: CASSYSIPDGNYGYTF
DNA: TGTGCCAGCAGTTACTCGATCCCGGACGGCAACTATGGCTACACCTTC

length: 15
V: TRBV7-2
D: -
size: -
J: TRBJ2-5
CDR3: CASSFSPGRSGTQYF
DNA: TGTGCCAGCAGCTTCTCACCGGGCAGATCAGGGACCCAGTACTTC

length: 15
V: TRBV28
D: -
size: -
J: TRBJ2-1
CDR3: CASSPPGLGKNEQFF
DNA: TGTGCCAGCAGTCCCCCGGGTTTAGGAAAAAATGAGCAGTTCTTC

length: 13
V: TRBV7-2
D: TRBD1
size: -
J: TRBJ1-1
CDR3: CASSSSGTGKTFF
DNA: TGTGCCAGCAGCTCTAGTGGGACAGGAAAGACTTTCTTT

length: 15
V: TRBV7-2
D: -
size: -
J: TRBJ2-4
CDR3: CASSPGGAAKNIQYF
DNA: TGTGCCAGCAGCCCAGGGGGGGCAGCCAAAAACATTCAGTACTTC

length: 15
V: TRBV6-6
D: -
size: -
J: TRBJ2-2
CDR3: CASSPATDRTGELFF
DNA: TGTGCCAGCAGCCCCGCCACCGACAGGACCGGGGAGCTGTTTTTT

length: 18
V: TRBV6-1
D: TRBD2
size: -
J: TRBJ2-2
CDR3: CASSERRGLAGEGEELFF
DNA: TGTGCCAGCAGTGAAAGGAGGGGACTAGCGGGAGAGGGCGAGGAGCTGTTTTTT

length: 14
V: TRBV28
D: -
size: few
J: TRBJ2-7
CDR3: CASRTGPPTYEQYF
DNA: TGTGCCAGCAGAACGGGACCCCCGACCTACGAGCAGTACTTC

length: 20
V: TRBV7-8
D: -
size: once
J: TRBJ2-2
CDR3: CASHWTGFGAWRVVTGELFF
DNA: TGTGCCAGCCACTGGACCGGGTTTGGGGCCTGGCGGGTTGTCACCGGGGAGCTGTTTTTT

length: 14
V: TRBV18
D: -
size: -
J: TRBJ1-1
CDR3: CASSPSGGGTEAFF
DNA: TGTGCCAGCTCACCCTCCGGGGGGGGCACTGAAGCTTTCTTT

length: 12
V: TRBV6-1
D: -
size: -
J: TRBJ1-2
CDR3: CASSGGQTPTTF
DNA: TGTGCCAGCAGTGGCGGACAAACCCCTACCACCTTC

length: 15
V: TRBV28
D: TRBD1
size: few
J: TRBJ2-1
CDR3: CASSSPGGPYNEQFF
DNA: TGTGCCAGCAGTTCCCCAGGGGGCCCCTACAATGAGCAGTTCTTC

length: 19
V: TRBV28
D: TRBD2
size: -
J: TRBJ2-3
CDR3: CASSTPGLAGGWGTDTQYF
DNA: TGTGCCAGCAGTACGCCGGGACTAGCGGGAGGATGGGGCACAGATACGCAGTATTTT

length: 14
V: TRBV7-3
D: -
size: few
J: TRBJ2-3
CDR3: CASSPNRVADTQYF
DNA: TGTGCCAGCAGCCCCAACCGGGTCGCAGATACGCAGTATTTT

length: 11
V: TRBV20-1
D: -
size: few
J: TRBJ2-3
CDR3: CSASGSATQYF
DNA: TGCAGTGCTAGTGGTAGTGCTACGCAGTATTTT

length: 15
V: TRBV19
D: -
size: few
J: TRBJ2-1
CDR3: CASSVMRQVYNEQFF
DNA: TGTGCCAGTAGTGTAATGAGACAGGTCTACAATGAGCAGTTCTTC

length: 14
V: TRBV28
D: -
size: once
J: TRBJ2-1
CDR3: CASSFGFPDNEQFF
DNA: TGTGCCAGCAGTTTCGGATTCCCGGACAATGAGCAGTTCTTC

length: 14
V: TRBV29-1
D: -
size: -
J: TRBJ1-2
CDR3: CSVLDRGGSSGYTF
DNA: TGCAGCGTTCTAGATAGGGGGGGATCGTCTGGCTACACCTTC

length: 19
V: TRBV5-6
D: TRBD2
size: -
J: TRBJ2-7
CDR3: CASSSPSERGLAESYEQYF
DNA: TGTGCCAGCAGCTCACCTAGCGAAAGAGGACTAGCGGAATCTTACGAGCAGTACTTC

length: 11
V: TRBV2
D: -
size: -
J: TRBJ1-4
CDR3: CASSSPGGLFF
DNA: TGTGCCAGCAGTTCCCCGGGAGGACTGTTTTTT

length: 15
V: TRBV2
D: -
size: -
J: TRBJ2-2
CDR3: CASSGLGLNTGELFF
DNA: TGTGCCAGCAGTGGGCTAGGTCTCAACACCGGGGAGCTGTTTTTT

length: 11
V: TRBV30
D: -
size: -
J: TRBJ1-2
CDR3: CAWSFYYGYTF
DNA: TGTGCCTGGAGTTTTTACTATGGCTACACCTTC

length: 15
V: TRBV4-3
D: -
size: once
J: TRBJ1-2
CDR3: CASSQGSGRDYGYTF
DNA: TGCGCCAGCAGCCAAGGGTCCGGCAGGGACTATGGCTACACCTTC

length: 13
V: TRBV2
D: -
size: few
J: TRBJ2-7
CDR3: CASSAAFSYEQYF
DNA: TGTGCCAGCAGTGCTGCCTTCTCCTACGAGCAGTACTTC

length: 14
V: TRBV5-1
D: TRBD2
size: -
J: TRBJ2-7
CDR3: CASRATSDPYEQYF
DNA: TGCGCCAGCAGGGCTACTAGCGACCCCTACGAGCAGTACTTC

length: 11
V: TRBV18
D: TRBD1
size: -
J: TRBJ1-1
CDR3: CASSPDRAAFF
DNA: TGTGCCAGCTCACCTGACAGGGCAGCTTTCTTT

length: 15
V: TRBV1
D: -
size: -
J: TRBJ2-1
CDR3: CTSSQRADRYNEQFF
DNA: TGCACCAGCAGCCAAAGAGCGGACAGATACAATGAGCAGTTCTTC

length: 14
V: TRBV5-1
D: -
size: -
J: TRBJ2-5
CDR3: CASSINSGQETQYF
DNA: TGCGCCAGCAGCATCAATAGCGGCCAAGAGACCCAGTACTTC

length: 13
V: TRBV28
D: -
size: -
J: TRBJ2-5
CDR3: CASNPGVEETQYF
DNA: TGTGCCAGCAACCCAGGGGTAGAGGAGACCCAGTACTTC

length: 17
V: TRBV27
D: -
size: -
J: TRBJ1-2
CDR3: CASSLSPNWGLFYGYTF
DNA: TGTGCCAGCAGTTTAAGTCCGAATTGGGGGCTTTTCTATGGCTACACCTTC

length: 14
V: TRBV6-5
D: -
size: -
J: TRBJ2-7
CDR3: CASSNPGHLNEQYF
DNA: TGTGCCAGCAGTAATCCGGGACACCTCAACGAGCAGTACTTC

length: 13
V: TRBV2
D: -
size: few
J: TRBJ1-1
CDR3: CASWRQANTEAFF
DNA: TGTGCCAGCTGGCGACAGGCGAACACTGAAGCTTTCTTT

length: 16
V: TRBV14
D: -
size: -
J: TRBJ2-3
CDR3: CASSQVSGTPTDTQYF
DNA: TGTGCCAGCAGCCAAGTCTCCGGGACCCCAACAGATACGCAGTATTTT

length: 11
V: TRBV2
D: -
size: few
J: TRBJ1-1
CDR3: CASTRYTEAFF
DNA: TGTGCCAGCACGAGGTACACTGAAGCTTTCTTT

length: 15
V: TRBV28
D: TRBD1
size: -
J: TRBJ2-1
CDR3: CASSRTGSNYNEQFF
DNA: TGTGCCAGCAGTCGGACAGGATCCAACTACAATGAGCAGTTCTTC

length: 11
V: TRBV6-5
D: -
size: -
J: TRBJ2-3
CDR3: CASSTKDTQYF
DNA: TGTGCCAGCAGCACCAAGGATACGCAGTATTTT

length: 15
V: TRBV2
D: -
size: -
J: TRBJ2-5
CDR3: CASSAQGFPKETQYF
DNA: TGTGCCAGCAGTGCACAGGGATTCCCGAAAGAGACCCAGTACTTC

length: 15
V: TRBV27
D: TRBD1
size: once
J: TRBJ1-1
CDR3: CASSFGTGRNTEAFF
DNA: TGTGCCAGCAGTTTCGGGACAGGGCGTAACACTGAAGCTTTCTTT

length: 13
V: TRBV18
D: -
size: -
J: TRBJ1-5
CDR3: CASSPQGNQPQHF
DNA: TGTGCCAGCTCACCACAGGGAAATCAGCCCCAGCATTTT

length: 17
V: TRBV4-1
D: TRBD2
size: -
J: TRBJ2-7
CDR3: CASSQAPTSGLSYEQYF
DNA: TGCGCCAGCAGCCAAGCCCCGACTAGCGGTCTTTCCTACGAGCAGTACTTC

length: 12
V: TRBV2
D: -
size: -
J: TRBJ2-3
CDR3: CASSRDTDTQYF
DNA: TGTGCCAGCAGTAGGGACACAGATACGCAGTATTTT

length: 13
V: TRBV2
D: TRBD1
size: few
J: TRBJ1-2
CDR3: CASSYRDREGYTF
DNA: TGTGCCAGCAGTTACCGGGACAGGGAAGGCTACACCTTC

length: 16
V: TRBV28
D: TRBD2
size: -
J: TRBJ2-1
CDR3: CASGRRLAGAYNEQFF
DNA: TGTGCCAGCGGTCGTCGGCTAGCGGGAGCCTACAATGAGCAGTTCTTC